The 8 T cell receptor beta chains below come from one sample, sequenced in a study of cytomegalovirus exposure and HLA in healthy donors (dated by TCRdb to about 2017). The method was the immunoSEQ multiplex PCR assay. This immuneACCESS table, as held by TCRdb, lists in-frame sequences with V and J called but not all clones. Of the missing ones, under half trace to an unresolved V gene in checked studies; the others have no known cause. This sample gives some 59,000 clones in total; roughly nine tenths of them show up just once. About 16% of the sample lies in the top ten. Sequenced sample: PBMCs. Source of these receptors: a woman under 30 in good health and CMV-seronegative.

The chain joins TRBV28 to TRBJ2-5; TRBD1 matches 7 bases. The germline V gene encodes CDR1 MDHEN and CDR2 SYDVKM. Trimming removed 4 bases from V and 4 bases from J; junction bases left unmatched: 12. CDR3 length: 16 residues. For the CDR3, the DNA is TGTGCCAGCAGTTCTCTCACCGGCAGGGGGAGAGAGACCCAGTACTTC. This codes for CASSSLTGRGRETQYF.

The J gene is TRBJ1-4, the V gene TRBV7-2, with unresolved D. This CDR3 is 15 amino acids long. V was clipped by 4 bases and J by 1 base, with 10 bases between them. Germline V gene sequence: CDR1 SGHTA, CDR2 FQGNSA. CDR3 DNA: TGTGCCAGCAGCTCGTCGACTCAAACTAATGAAAAACTGTTTTTT. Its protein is CASSSSTQTNEKLFF.

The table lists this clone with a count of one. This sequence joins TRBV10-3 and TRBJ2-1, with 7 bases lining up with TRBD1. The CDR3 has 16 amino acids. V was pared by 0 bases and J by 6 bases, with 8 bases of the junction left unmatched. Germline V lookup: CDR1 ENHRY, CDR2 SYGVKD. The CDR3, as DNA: TGTGCCATCAGTGAGTCGACAGGGAGTGTACGCAATGAGCAGTTCTTC. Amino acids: CAISESTGSVRNEQFF.

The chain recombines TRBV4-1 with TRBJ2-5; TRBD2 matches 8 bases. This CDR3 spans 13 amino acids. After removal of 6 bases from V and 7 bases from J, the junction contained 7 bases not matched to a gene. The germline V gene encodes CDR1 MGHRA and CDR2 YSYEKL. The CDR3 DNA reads TGCGCCAGCAGGGGACTAGGAAAAGGGACCCAGTACTTC. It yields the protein CASRGLGKGTQYF.

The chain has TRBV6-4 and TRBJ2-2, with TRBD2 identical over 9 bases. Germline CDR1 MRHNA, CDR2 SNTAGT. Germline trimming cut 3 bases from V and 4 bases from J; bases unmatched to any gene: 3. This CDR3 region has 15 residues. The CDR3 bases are TGTGCCAGCAGTGAAGGCGGGAGGGCCACCGGGGAGCTGTTTTTT. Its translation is CASSEGGRATGELFF.

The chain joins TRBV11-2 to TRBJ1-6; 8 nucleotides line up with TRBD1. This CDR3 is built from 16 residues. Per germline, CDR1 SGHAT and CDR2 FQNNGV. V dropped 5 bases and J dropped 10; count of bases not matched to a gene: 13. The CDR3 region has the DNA TGTGCCAGCAGCAACCGGGACAGGACGTGGGTGTCACCCCTCCACTTT. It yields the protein CASSNRDRTWVSPLHF.

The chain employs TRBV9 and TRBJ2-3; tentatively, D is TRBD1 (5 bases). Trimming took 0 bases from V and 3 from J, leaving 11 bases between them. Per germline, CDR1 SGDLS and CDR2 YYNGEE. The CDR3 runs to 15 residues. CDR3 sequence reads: CASSVATGTTDTQYF. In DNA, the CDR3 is TGTGCCAGCAGCGTAGCAACAGGCACGACAGATACGCAGTATTTT.

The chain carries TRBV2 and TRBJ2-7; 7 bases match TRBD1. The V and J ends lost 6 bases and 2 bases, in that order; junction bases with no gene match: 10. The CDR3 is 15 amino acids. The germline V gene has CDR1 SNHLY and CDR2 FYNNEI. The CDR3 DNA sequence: TGTGCCAGCAGGCCCGACAGGGTGTCCACCTACGAGCAGTACTTC. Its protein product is CASRPDRVSTYEQYF.